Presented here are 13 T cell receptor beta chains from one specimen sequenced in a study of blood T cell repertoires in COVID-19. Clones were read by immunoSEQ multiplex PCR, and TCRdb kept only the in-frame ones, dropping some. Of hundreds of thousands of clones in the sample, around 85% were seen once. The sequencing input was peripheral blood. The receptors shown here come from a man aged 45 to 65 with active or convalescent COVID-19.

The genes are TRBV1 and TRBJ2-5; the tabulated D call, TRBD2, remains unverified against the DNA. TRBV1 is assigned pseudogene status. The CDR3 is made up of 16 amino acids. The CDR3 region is CTSSSRLAGLQETQYF. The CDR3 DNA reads TGCACCAGCAGCTCAAGACTAGCGGGACTACAAGAGACCCAGTACTTC.

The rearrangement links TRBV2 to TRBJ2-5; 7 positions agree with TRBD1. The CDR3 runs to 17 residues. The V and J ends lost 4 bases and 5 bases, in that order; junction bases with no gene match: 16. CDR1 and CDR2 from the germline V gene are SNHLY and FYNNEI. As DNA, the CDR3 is TGTGCCAGCAGTGGGGGCCCCCGGCAGGGGGTCGGGGAGACCCAGTACTTC. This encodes CASSGGPRQGVGETQYF.

The CDR3: CASSEISHIKYEQYF. CDR3 nucleotide sequence: TGTGCCAGCAGTGAAATTTCGCACATAAAGTACGAGCAGTACTTC. The chain links TRBV6-1 to TRBJ2-7; D remains unclear. Germline V gene sequence: CDR1 MNHNS, CDR2 SASEGT. The CDR3 totals 15 residues. V was trimmed by 2 bases and J by 4 bases, leaving 15 bases between them.

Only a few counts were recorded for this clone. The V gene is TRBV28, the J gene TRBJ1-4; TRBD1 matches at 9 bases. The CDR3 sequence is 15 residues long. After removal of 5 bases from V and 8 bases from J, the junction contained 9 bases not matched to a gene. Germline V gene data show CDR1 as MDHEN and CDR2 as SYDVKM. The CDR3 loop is CASSAPGQGVEKLFF. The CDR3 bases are TGTGCCAGCAGTGCCCCGGGACAGGGCGTCGAAAAACTGTTTTTT.

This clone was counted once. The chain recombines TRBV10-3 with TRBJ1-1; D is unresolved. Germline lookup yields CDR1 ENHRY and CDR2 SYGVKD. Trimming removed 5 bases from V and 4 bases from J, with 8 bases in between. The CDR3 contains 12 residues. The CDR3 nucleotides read TGTGCCATCAGTTCGGAGATCACTGAAGCTTTCTTT. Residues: CAISSEITEAFF.

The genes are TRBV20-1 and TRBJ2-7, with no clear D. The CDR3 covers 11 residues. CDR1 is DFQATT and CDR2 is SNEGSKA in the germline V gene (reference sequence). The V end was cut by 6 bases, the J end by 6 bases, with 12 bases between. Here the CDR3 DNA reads TGCAGTGCCGGTAAAGAGCGCGAGCAGTACTTC. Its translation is CSAGKEREQYF.

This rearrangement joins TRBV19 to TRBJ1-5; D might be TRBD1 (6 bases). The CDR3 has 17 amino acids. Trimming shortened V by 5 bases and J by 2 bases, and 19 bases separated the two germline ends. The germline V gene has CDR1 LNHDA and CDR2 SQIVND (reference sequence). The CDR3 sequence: CASSSPRQVRGNQPQHF. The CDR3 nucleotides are TGTGCCAGTAGTTCCCCTCGACAGGTTAGGGGCAATCAGCCCCAGCATTTT. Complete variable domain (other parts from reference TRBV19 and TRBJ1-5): DGGITQSPKYLFRKEGQNVTLSCEQNLNHDAMYWYRQDPGQGLRLIYYSQIVNDFQKGDIAEGYSVSREKKESFPLTVTSAQKNPTAFYLCASSSPRQVRGNQPQHFGDGTRLSIL.

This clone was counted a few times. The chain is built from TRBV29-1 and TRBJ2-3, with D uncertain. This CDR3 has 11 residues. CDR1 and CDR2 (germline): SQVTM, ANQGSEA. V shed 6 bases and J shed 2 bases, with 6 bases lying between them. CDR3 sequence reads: CSVEVTDTQYF. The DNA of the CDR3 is TGCAGCGTAGAGGTCACAGATACGCAGTATTTT.

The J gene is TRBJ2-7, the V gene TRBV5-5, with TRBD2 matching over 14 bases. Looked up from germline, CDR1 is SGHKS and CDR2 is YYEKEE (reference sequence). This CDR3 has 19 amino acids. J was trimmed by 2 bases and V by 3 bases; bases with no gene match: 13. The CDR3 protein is CASSSTAGTSGSITYEQYF. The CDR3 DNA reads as TGTGCCAGCAGCTCCACGGCCGGGACTAGCGGGAGCATAACCTACGAGCAGTACTTC.

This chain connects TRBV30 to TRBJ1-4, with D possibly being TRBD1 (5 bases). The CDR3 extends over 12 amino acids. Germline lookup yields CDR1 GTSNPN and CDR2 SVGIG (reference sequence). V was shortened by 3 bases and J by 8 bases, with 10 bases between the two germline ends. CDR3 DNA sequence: TGTGCCTGGAGCAGGGAGGGCGAAAAACTGTTTTTT. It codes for CAWSREGEKLFF. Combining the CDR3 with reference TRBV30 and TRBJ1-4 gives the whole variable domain SQTIHQWPATLVQPVGSPLSLECTVEGTSNPNLYWYRQAAGRGLQLLFYSVGIGQISSEVPQNLSASRPQDRQFILSSKKLLLSDSGFYLCAWSREGEKLFFGSGTQLSVL.

The CDR3 nucleotides read TGTGCCAGTAGTCCGATATGGACAGGGGGCGAAGCTTTCTTT. As protein: CASSPIWTGGEAFF. V is TRBV19 and J is TRBJ1-1, with 11 positions matching TRBD1. CDR3 size: 14 residues. Germline V gene sequence: CDR1 LNHDA, CDR2 SQIVND (reference sequence). V shed 5 bases, J shed 8 bases, and the junction held 7 bases outside the gene matches.

CDR3 loop: CASSKGLAGVLDTQYF. The CDR3 DNA follows: TGTGCCAGCAGCAAAGGACTAGCGGGAGTCTTAGATACGCAGTATTTT. The chain recombines TRBV5-4 with TRBJ2-3; 13 bases fit TRBD2. The CDR3 consists of 16 residues. Germline trimming cut 4 bases from V and 5 bases from J; bases unmatched to any gene: 7. Germline V CDR1 and CDR2: SGHNT, YYREEE (reference sequence).

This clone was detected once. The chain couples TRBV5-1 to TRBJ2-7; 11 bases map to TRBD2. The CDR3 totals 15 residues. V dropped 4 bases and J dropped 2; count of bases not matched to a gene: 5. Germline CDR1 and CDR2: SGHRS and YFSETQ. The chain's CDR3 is CASSDTSGSPYEQYF. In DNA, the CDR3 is TGCGCCAGCAGCGACACTAGCGGGAGTCCCTACGAGCAGTACTTC.